This T cell receptor (beta chain) was observed in a study of T-cell memory formation after mild COVID-19. Whole-study context: Largely donor-specific TCR clusters were found. Study-level findings and limits: Pre-infection memory showed some responding clones, and this suggested that cross-reactive memory joined. The CD4+ clones that contracted clustered mainly within CM and EM, and the CD8+ clones concentrated in EMRA.

From 5'RACE with constant-segment primers came TCR alpha and TCR beta cDNA libraries that carried sample barcodes and UMIs. TCRdb re-analysed the 5' RACE reads in MiXCR, keeping a single row per CDR3 protein. The sample yields some 250,000 distinct CDR3 sequences, over 15% seen once. The length of the CDR3 is 12 residues. The ends were cut back, 5 bases at V and 5 bases at J, with 6 bases in the middle. This clonotype was observed at least ten times. Its antigen is not identified. The chain links TRBV12-3 or TRBV12-4 to TRBJ2-2; possible D gene TRBD2, 5 bases. Input material: PBMCs or a T cell subset sorted from them (not recorded which). The sequence was collected from a young man who had mild COVID-19 (a few samples of this study predate the infection). Cell type and time point are not known. The CDR3 DNA sequence: TGTGCCAGCAGTCGCGGGACCGGGGAGCTGTTTTTT. Translating gives CASSRGTGELFF.